This entry is about one TCR beta chain. Its antigen is undetermined. The same CDR3 can be traced to other DNA sequences in this sample. The source of the sample is a study of cytomegalovirus exposure and HLA in healthy donors. The study's findings and limits: Follow-up analysis later connected one missense variant in DCLRE1C with trimming of TCR beta V- and J-genes.

PCR involved 60 Vbeta and 13 Jbeta primers. Assay: immunoSEQ multiplex PCR; the TCRdb copy retains only in-frame clones and omits some. The top ten hold roughly 2.7% of the sample, which has under 150,000 clones, 70% to 85% seen once. Trimming pared 4 bases from V and 4 bases from J, leaving 7 bases between. The germline V gene encodes CDR1 MNHNS and CDR2 SASEGT. The CDR3 extends over 12 amino acids. The sequence was obtained from a man over 45 in good health and CMV-seronegative. The rearrangement joins TRBV6-1 to TRBJ2-5; D unclear. Sample: PBMCs. CDR3 nucleotide sequence: TGTGCCAGCAGTGTCCTACCAGAGACCCAGTACTTC. As protein: CASSVLPETQYF.